One sample yielded the 30 T cell receptor beta chains listed below, sequenced in a study of technical replicates of blood from several donors. This table comes from immunoSEQ multiplex PCR, and its TCRdb copy is limited to in-frame clones, with some not included. The sample records about 90,000 clones, around 94% being singletons. The sequenced material came from T cells isolated from PBMCs. Receptors originate from a human donor in good health.

The genes are TRBV7-9 and TRBJ2-7; TRBD2 matches 9 bases. Germline CDR1 and CDR2: SEHNR and FQNEAQ (reference sequence). Trimming cost V 1 base and J 7 bases; bases outside gene matches: 8. The CDR3 is made up of 15 amino acids. The CDR3 nucleotides are TGTGCCAGCAGCTTAGTGGGACTAGCTCACCAGGAGCAGTACTTC. This gives the protein CASSLVGLAHQEQYF.

V is TRBV6-6 and J is TRBJ1-1; perhaps TRBD1 as D (6 bases). There are 13 residues in the CDR3. Germline V CDR1 and CDR2: MNHNY, SVGAGI (reference sequence). V dropped 6 bases and J dropped 7 bases, with 15 bases sitting between them. The CDR3 loop is CASRRWDTYEAFF. CDR3 in DNA: TGTGCCAGCAGGCGTTGGGACACCTATGAAGCTTTCTTT.

The chain has TRBV5-4 and TRBJ2-2, with a weak D call TRBD2 (6 bases). With 3 bases removed from V and 4 bases from J, the gap between germline ends came to 10 bases. There are 14 residues in the CDR3. Germline CDR1 is SGHNT and CDR2 is YYREEE (reference sequence). CDR3 in amino acids: CASSYRDFTGELFF. Written as DNA, the CDR3 is TGTGCCAGCAGCTACCGGGACTTCACCGGGGAGCTGTTTTTT.

This rearrangement joins TRBV4-1 to TRBJ1-4; 8 bases fit TRBD1. The CDR3 is made up of 16 amino acids. Germline V lookup: CDR1 MGHRA, CDR2 YSYEKL. V lost 4 bases, J lost 3 bases, and 7 bases stayed unmatched. The chain's CDR3 is CASSRQRQGPNEKLFF. The CDR3 DNA reads TGCGCCAGCAGCCGACAACGACAGGGGCCTAATGAAAAACTGTTTTTT.

The chain couples TRBV2 to TRBJ1-1; 9 bases line up with TRBD1. This CDR3 comprises 14 residues. In germline, CDR1 is SNHLY, CDR2 FYNNEI. The ends lost 5 bases at V and 5 bases at J; junction bases unmatched: 6. CDR3 nucleotide sequence: TGTGCCAGCAGTTACACAGGGGGCATAACTGAAGCTTTCTTT. Residues: CASSYTGGITEAFF.

Concerning this clone: Sequence at one end of the junction differs from germline and may be a read error. This sequence joins TRBV29-1 and TRBJ1-6; D may be TRBD1 (5 bases). The CDR3 covers 13 residues. Germline V lookup: CDR1 SQVTM, CDR2 ANQGSEA. The CDR3 nucleotides are TGCAGCGTTGCGCGGGACCCTGGTTCACCCCTCCGCTTT. Translated, it gives CSVARDPGSPLRF.

This clone showed up just a few times. The chain links TRBV5-6 to TRBJ1-6; D possibly corresponds to TRBD1 (5 bases). V dropped 0 bases and J dropped 13 bases, with 8 bases sitting between them. This CDR3 is 12 amino acids long. Germline V lookup: CDR1 SGHDT, CDR2 YYEEEE. The CDR3 DNA is TGTGCCAGCAGCTTGGACAGGACCCCCCTCCACTTT. It yields the protein CASSLDRTPLHF.

The V and J genes are TRBV6-5 and TRBJ1-2; weak D call: TRBD1 (6 bases). V lost 0 bases, J lost 6 bases, and 14 bases lay in between. Germline V gives CDR1 MNHEY, CDR2 SVGAGI. There are 15 residues in the CDR3. The DNA of the CDR3 is TGTGCCAGCAGTTACTCGATAAACGGGGGGCATGGCTACACCTTC. This codes for CASSYSINGGHGYTF.

CDR3 sequence (DNA): TGTGCCAGCAGCCCCTATCTGACTAGCACTGGCTCCTACAATGAGCAGTTCTTC. The encoded protein is CASSPYLTSTGSYNEQFF. This chain joins TRBV11-2 and TRBJ2-1, with TRBD2 matching 7 bases. CDR1 is SGHAT, CDR2 FQNNGV, per germline. The V segment lost 5 bases and the J segment 0 bases; nucleotides outside the gene matches: 13. This CDR3 contains 18 residues.

The gene calls are TRBV9 and TRBJ2-6; the D gene is possibly TRBD1 (6 bases). The CDR3 is 16 amino acids. Germline V CDR1 and CDR2: SGDLS, YYNGEE. The germline V and J ends were trimmed by 2 bases and 2 bases, with 11 bases remaining between them. CDR3 DNA: TGTGCCAGCAGCGTCCCCAGGGGAGCTGGGGCCAACGTCCTGACTTTC. Translating it yields CASSVPRGAGANVLTF.

This chain joins TRBV30 and TRBJ2-5; 9 bases fit TRBD2. The CDR3 covers 17 residues. Trimming at V came to 0 bases and at J to 2 bases, leaving 10 bases not matched to a gene. Germline lookup yields CDR1 GTSNPN and CDR2 SVGIG (reference sequence). This CDR3 is CAWSVSRSGGIQETQYF. CDR3 sequence (DNA): TGTGCCTGGAGTGTTAGTCGTAGCGGGGGTATACAAGAGACCCAGTACTTC.

In regard to this clone: An end of the junction differs from the germline gene, which may be a read error. This chain connects TRBV13 to TRBJ1-1; D is unclear. In germline, CDR1 is PRHDT, CDR2 FYEKMQ (reference sequence). The CDR3 loop spans 14 amino acids. CDR3 nucleotide sequence: TGCGCAGTTGGCTGGAGAGGAGCCATCTCTGAAGCTTTCTTT. This gives the protein CAVGWRGAISEAFF.

The chain joins TRBV9 to TRBJ2-3, with TRBD2 identical over 9 bases. The CDR3 is 16 residues long. Trimming cost V 0 bases and J 0 bases; bases outside gene matches: 2. Germline CDR1 reads SGDLS; CDR2 reads YYNGEE. CDR3 residues: CASSVGGRGSTDTQYF. CDR3 sequence (DNA): TGTGCCAGCAGCGTAGGCGGGAGGGGTAGCACAGATACGCAGTATTTT.

J is TRBJ2-2 and V is TRBV30; D possibly corresponds to TRBD2 (6 bases). Trimming took 8 bases from V and 0 from J, leaving 16 bases between them. The germline V gene has CDR1 GTSNPN and CDR2 SVGIG (reference sequence). The CDR3 runs to 15 residues. The CDR3 DNA follows: TGTGCCCGGAACCTACGGGGGTCGAACACCGGGGAGCTGTTTTTT. This translates into CARNLRGSNTGELFF.

J is TRBJ1-2 and V is TRBV27; 9 bases are shared with TRBD1. Germline V gene data show CDR1 as MNHEY and CDR2 as SMNVEV (reference sequence). V was pared by 11 bases and J by 6 bases, with 7 bases of the junction left unmatched. The CDR3 extends over 12 amino acids. CDR3 in amino acids: CAGKGQGHGYTF. The CDR3 DNA is TGTGCCGGAAAGGGACAGGGTCATGGCTACACCTTC.

This rearrangement joins TRBV5-1 to TRBJ2-7, with 8 nucleotides matching TRBD2. Germline V gene lookup returns CDR1 SGHRS and CDR2 YFSETQ. The CDR3 covers 14 residues. V shed 2 bases, J shed 3 bases, and the junction held 4 bases outside the gene matches. The CDR3 protein is CASSLDSGIYEQYF. For the CDR3, the DNA is TGCGCCAGCAGCTTAGATAGCGGGATCTACGAGCAGTACTTC.

The genes are TRBV28 and TRBJ2-7, with TRBD2 matching over 9 bases. Trimming cost V 4 bases and J 0 bases; bases outside gene matches: 7. The CDR3 consists of 16 residues. Germline V gives CDR1 MDHEN, CDR2 SYDVKM. For the CDR3, the DNA is TGTGCCAGCAGTTCTAGCGGGGATCCGAACTCCTACGAGCAGTACTTC. Encoded protein: CASSSSGDPNSYEQYF.

Worth noting for this clone: The sample holds other DNA sequences that translate to the same CDR3. This chain joins TRBV5-1 and TRBJ1-4; perhaps TRBD1 as D (5 bases). Trimming took 1 base from V and 6 from J, leaving 10 bases between them. There are 14 residues in the CDR3. CDR1 is SGHRS and CDR2 is YFSETQ in the germline V gene. The CDR3 loop is CASSLRGGDEKLFF. The DNA for the CDR3 is TGCGCCAGCAGCTTGCGCGGGGGGGATGAAAAACTGTTTTTT.

The chain is built from TRBV5-1 and TRBJ2-5; D possibly corresponds to TRBD1 (5 bases). Trimming cost V 0 bases and J 4 bases, with 16 bases left between them. CDR3 length: 16 residues. Germline lookup yields CDR1 SGHRS and CDR2 YFSETQ. This CDR3 reads CASSLGFQGSVETQYF. For the CDR3, the DNA is TGCGCCAGCAGCTTGGGTTTCCAGGGTTCGGTAGAGACCCAGTACTTC.

CDR3 DNA sequence: TGCGCCAGCAGCCCAGGGGTTAGCTCCTACAATGAGCAGTTCTTC. Residues: CASSPGVSSYNEQFF. V gene TRBV4-1 combines with J gene TRBJ2-1; possible D gene TRBD1, 6 bases. Germline loops: CDR1 MGHRA, CDR2 YSYEKL. This CDR3 region has 15 residues. Trimming cost V 4 bases and J 0 bases, with 10 bases left between them.

V gene TRBV9 combines with J gene TRBJ2-7, with 8 bases fitting TRBD1. Germline CDR1 SGDLS, CDR2 YYNGEE. The V and J ends lost 3 bases and 7 bases, in that order; junction bases with no gene match: 3. This CDR3 is built from 12 residues. The CDR3 sequence is CASSATGVEQYF. CDR3 DNA: TGTGCCAGCAGCGCGACAGGGGTGGAGCAGTACTTC. The full variable domain, rest sourced from reference TRBV9 and TRBJ2-7, is DSGVTQTPKHLITATGQRVTLRCSPRSGDLSVYWYQQSLDQGLQFLIQYYNGEERAKGNILERFSAQQFPDLHSELNLSSLELGDSALYFCASSATGVEQYFGPGTRLTVT.

The rearrangement joins TRBV27 to TRBJ2-7, with 11 bases fitting TRBD2. J gave up 3 bases and V 7 bases, and 11 bases lay outside the gene matches. The CDR3 totals 16 residues. CDR1 is MNHEY and CDR2 is SMNVEV in the germline V gene (reference sequence). The CDR3 here is CASKPLLAGGLYEQYF. DNA of the CDR3: TGTGCCAGCAAACCGCTCCTAGCGGGAGGCCTCTACGAGCAGTACTTC.

This chain joins TRBV6-1 and TRBJ1-1, with 7 positions matching TRBD1. This CDR3 has 14 amino acids. The germline CDR1 and CDR2 sequences are MNHNS and SASEGT. V was pared by 6 bases and J by 2 bases, with 6 bases of the junction left unmatched. The CDR3 here is CASSFRQGNTEAFF. The CDR3 nucleotides read TGTGCCAGCAGCTTTCGACAGGGAAACACTGAAGCTTTCTTT.

V gene TRBV7-9 combines with J gene TRBJ1-2; D is perhaps TRBD1 (6 bases). The CDR3 contains 13 residues. The germline gives CDR1 SEHNR, CDR2 FQNEAQ (reference sequence). V was trimmed by 3 bases and J by 8 bases, leaving 13 bases between them. The CDR3 DNA reads as TGTGCCAGCAGCTTGGGGGGGGCGCAGGGCTACACCTTC. Translating it yields CASSLGGAQGYTF.

The chain uses TRBV6-1 and TRBJ2-5, with D hard to call. Trimming cost V 9 bases and J 5 bases, with 16 bases left between them. CDR3 length equals 13 residues. Germline V CDR1 and CDR2: MNHNS, SASEGT. CDR3 region: CASALGPVETQYF. Written as DNA, the CDR3 is TGTGCCAGTGCCCTTGGGCCGGTGGAGACCCAGTACTTC.

The V gene is TRBV19, the J gene TRBJ1-2; D gene ambiguous. The CDR3 sequence is 16 residues long. V was clipped by 3 bases and J by 4 bases, with 18 bases between them. CDR1 is LNHDA and CDR2 is SQIVND in the germline V gene (reference sequence). The CDR3 DNA reads TGTGCCAGTAGTATCCGATACCCCACCCGGTTCTATGGCTACACCTTC. As protein: CASSIRYPTRFYGYTF. Full variable domain (remainder filled in from reference TRBV19 and TRBJ1-2): DGGITQSPKYLFRKEGQNVTLSCEQNLNHDAMYWYRQDPGQGLRLIYYSQIVNDFQKGDIAEGYSVSREKKESFPLTVTSAQKNPTAFYLCASSIRYPTRFYGYTFGSGTRLTVV.

A single count supports this clone. The rearrangement uses TRBV6-5 and TRBJ1-2, with D perhaps matching TRBD1 (6 bases). V shed 2 bases and J shed 8 bases, with 9 bases lying between them. Germline V gene sequence: CDR1 MNHEY, CDR2 SVGAGI. The CDR3 contains 12 residues. The CDR3 nucleotides read TGTGCCAGCAGTTACGGCAGGGGAGGCTACACCTTC. Its translation: CASSYGRGGYTF.

The chain links TRBV15 to TRBJ2-1; D might be TRBD1 (6 bases). Germline assignment: CDR1 LNHNV and CDR2 YYDKDF (reference sequence). CDR3 length: 11 residues. V was trimmed by 4 bases and J by 13 bases, leaving 11 bases between them. This CDR3 is CATSTSGVQFF. As DNA, the CDR3 is TGTGCCACCAGCACTTCAGGGGTCCAGTTCTTC.

In regard to this clone: The same CDR3 is also encoded by other DNA sequences in this sample. This chain connects TRBV7-8 to TRBJ2-1; 11 bases are shared with TRBD2. Per the germline V gene, CDR1 is SGHVS and CDR2 is FQNEAQ. The CDR3 consists of 15 residues. The V and J ends lost 2 bases and 4 bases, in that order; junction bases with no gene match: 1. This chain's CDR3 is CASSLPSGRYNEQFF. In DNA, the CDR3 is TGTGCCAGCAGCTTACCTAGCGGGAGGTACAATGAGCAGTTCTTC.

The rearrangement links TRBV7-2 to TRBJ1-2; D is ambiguous. The CDR3 runs to 13 residues. Trimming removed 6 bases at V and 4 bases at J, with 12 bases between. Germline assignment: CDR1 SGHTA and CDR2 FQGNSA. CDR3 protein: CASRVGGFYGYTF. CDR3 in DNA: TGTGCCAGCAGGGTCGGAGGGTTCTATGGCTACACCTTC.